Listed below are T cell receptor beta chains from one sample, sequenced in a study of shared clonotypes between healthy human individuals. The protocol was immunoSEQ multiplex PCR, while the TCRdb copy is restricted to in-frame clones and leaves out a portion. The sample lists about 610,000 clones, about 96% occurring once. Specimen: naive CD8+ T cells sorted from blood. These receptor sequences come from a woman in her twenties or thirties in good health. Each CDR3 is given with its conserved first and last residue.

v_call: TRBV27
j_call: TRBJ2-7
cdr3_aa: CASSMTSLVAYEQYF

v_call: TRBV7-9
j_call: TRBJ1-1
cdr3_aa: CASSLARREAFF

v_call: TRBV5-8
j_call: TRBJ2-1
cdr3_aa: CASSLGTSGTNEQFF

v_call: TRBV2
j_call: TRBJ2-5
cdr3_aa: CASSDLEGRETQYF

v_call: TRBV27
j_call: TRBJ2-1
cdr3_aa: CASSSVSYNEQFF

v_call: TRBV7-6
j_call: TRBJ1-1
cdr3_aa: CASRDTGRMNTEAFF

v_call: TRBV27
j_call: TRBJ1-1
cdr3_aa: CASSQGGSTEAFF

v_call: TRBV7-9
j_call: TRBJ2-5
cdr3_aa: CASSRDRGQETQYF

v_call: TRBV27
j_call: TRBJ2-7
cdr3_aa: CASSLGIAYEQYF

v_call: TRBV28
j_call: TRBJ2-7
cdr3_aa: CASSQGGEQYF

v_call: TRBV10-2
j_call: TRBJ2-3
cdr3_aa: CASSVTGGWGTDTQYF

v_call: TRBV11-2
j_call: TRBJ2-5
cdr3_aa: CASSLAGRWLQETQYF

v_call: TRBV13
j_call: TRBJ1-5
cdr3_aa: CASSLGTGNQPQHF

v_call: TRBV28
j_call: TRBJ2-2
cdr3_aa: CASNPTGAGGELFF

v_call: TRBV4-1
j_call: TRBJ2-1
cdr3_aa: CASSQGGLLGEQFF

v_call: TRBV5-6
j_call: TRBJ1-1
cdr3_aa: CASSPNPSLEAFF

v_call: TRBV29-1
j_call: TRBJ2-1
cdr3_aa: CSVRPKNNEQFF

v_call: TRBV4-1
j_call: TRBJ2-3
cdr3_aa: CASSQWIAGNTDTQYF

v_call: TRBV7-6
j_call: TRBJ1-2
cdr3_aa: CASSLEGFYGGYTF

v_call: TRBV14
j_call: TRBJ2-1
cdr3_aa: CASSHQLAGYNEQFF

v_call: TRBV7-8
j_call: TRBJ1-1
cdr3_aa: CASSSGTGQTEAFF

v_call: TRBV10-2
j_call: TRBJ1-3
cdr3_aa: CASSESRGGGNTIYF

v_call: TRBV6-5
j_call: TRBJ2-6
cdr3_aa: CASSPRLSGANVLTF

v_call: TRBV30
j_call: TRBJ2-5
cdr3_aa: CAWSHPVDGGETQYF

v_call: TRBV29-1
j_call: TRBJ2-1
cdr3_aa: CSVGGGLAGVGEQFF

v_call: TRBV28
j_call: TRBJ2-7
cdr3_aa: CASSLFRLAPYEQYF

v_call: TRBV2
j_call: TRBJ1-2
cdr3_aa: CASSSFTNYGYTF

v_call: TRBV28
j_call: TRBJ1-5
cdr3_aa: CASRRDRGFYSNQPQHF